This T cell receptor (beta chain) was sequenced during a study of shared clonotypes between healthy human individuals. Produced via immunoSEQ multiplex PCR; TCRdb's table is partial and in-frame only. The sample has over a million clones; roughly 95% are singletons. With 5 bases removed from V and 3 bases from J, the gap between germline ends came to 13 bases. Per the germline V gene, CDR1 is SEHNR and CDR2 is FQNEAQ (reference sequence). The CDR3 covers 15 residues. V is TRBV7-9 and J is TRBJ2-2, with a weak D call TRBD1 (6 bases). This receptor was identified in a man aged 25-40 years in good health. Material: naive CD4+ T cells sorted from blood. Described subset: CD45RA+ positively selected. The CDR3 loop reads CASSLKQGYTGELFF. CDR3 in DNA: TGTGCCAGCAGCCTAAAACAGGGTTACACCGGGGAGCTGTTTTTT. The full variable domain, completed using reference TRBV7-9 and TRBJ2-2, is DTGVSQNPRHKITKRGQNVTFRCDPISEHNRLYWYRQTLGQGPEFLTYFQNEAQLEKSRLLSDRFSAERPKGSFSTLEIQRTEQGDSAMYLCASSLKQGYTGELFFGEGSRLTVL.